The T cell receptor beta chain under discussion was sequenced for a study of cytomegalovirus exposure and HLA in healthy donors. This CDR3 comprises 15 residues. Germline loops: CDR1 MNHEY, CDR2 SVGAGI. The trim removed 5 bases at V and 2 bases at J, leaving 6 bases unmatched. Researchers ran the PCR with 60 Vbeta and 13 Jbeta primers. Profiled with immunoSEQ multiplex PCR; TCRdb holds only in-frame clones, not every one. The sample carries over 250,000 clones, roughly 89% recorded once. This TCR was sampled from a man aged 35 to 55 in good health and CMV-seropositive. The chain is built from TRBV6-5 and TRBJ1-2; 9 bases fit TRBD1. The material sequenced was PBMCs. The CDR3 region is CASSKQGAQNYGYTF. The CDR3 DNA follows: TGTGCCAGCAGTAAACAGGGGGCGCAGAACTATGGCTACACCTTC.